This TCR beta chain was profiled in a study of blood T cell repertoires in COVID-19. Enrolled through a virtual design, the participants were between about 18 and 100 years of age and came from approximately 25 US areas. Grouping used clinical history reported by participants in a survey and questionnaire. Germline assignment: CDR1 LNHDA and CDR2 SQIVND (reference sequence). The CDR3 has 15 amino acids. The V and J ends lost 4 bases and 0 bases respectively, with 10 bases between them. In the authors' workflow: Reference gene primer amplification yielded estimated nucleated cell counts. Libraries were prepared by immunoSEQ multiplex PCR; TCRdb keeps only in-frame clonotypes and omits some of them. D and trimming come from the DNA, and the V and J calls and clone size come from that table. The data show 250,000 or so clones, with 80% to 90% seen just once and approximately 2% held by the top ten.

The TCR originated in a woman between 50 and 59 years old who had recovered from COVID-19. Sequenced input: PBMCs or T cells enriched from blood (not recorded which). The V gene is TRBV19, the J gene TRBJ1-5; TRBD1 might be the D (5 bases). The DNA of the CDR3 is TGTGCCAGTAGTACCGGGGGTGGTAGCAATCAGCCCCAGCATTTT. It specifies CASSTGGGSNQPQHF.